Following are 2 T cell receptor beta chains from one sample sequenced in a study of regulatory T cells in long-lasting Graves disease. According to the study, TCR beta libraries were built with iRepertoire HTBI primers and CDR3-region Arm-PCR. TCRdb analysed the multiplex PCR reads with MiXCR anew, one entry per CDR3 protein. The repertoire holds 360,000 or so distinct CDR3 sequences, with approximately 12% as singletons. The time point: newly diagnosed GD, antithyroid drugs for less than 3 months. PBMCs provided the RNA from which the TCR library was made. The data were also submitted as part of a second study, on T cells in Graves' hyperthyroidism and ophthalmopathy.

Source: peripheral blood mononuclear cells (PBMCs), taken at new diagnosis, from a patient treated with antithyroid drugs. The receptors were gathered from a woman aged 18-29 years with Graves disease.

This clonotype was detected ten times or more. CDR3 loop: CASSVATGTSGNNEQFF. The CDR3, as DNA: TGTGCCAGCAGCGTCGCCACCGGGACTAGCGGGAACAATGAGCAGTTCTTC. The genes are TRBV9 and TRBJ2-1; 13 bases match TRBD2. V was clipped by 2 bases and J by 5 bases; unmatched bases: 7. Germline V gene lookup returns CDR1 SGDLS and CDR2 YYNGEE. The CDR3 loop spans 17 amino acids.

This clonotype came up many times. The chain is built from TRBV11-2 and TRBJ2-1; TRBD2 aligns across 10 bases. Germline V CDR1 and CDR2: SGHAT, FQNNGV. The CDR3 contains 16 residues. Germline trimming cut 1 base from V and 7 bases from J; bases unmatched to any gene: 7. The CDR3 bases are TGTGCCAGCAGCTTAGCTGGACTAGCGGATTTTAATGAGCAGTTCTTC. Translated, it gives CASSLAGLADFNEQFF.